The TCR beta chain under discussion was sequenced for a study of cytomegalovirus exposure and HLA in healthy donors (dated by TCRdb to 2016 to 2017). A note on the overall study: An earlier analysis of about 560 of the donors reported approximately 260 Gb of sequence data and 117 million unique TCR beta sequences obtained from 180 million or so T cells. An early release covering roughly 640 HLA-typed donors comprised 250 to 350 gigabases of sequencing data and roughly 86 million unique TCR sequences. The genetic ancestry cluster associated with self-reported Caucasian donors included 80% to 90% of the approximately 400 genotyped donors. The aim of the study was to test whether cataloging public T cell receptors could identify signatures of past pathogen exposure. The study used immunosequencing to profile the T cell repertoires of 666 subjects and linked those repertoires to cytomegalovirus serostatus. In addition to the first cohort of around 670 subjects, a separate validation cohort of 120 different subjects was used. High-throughput TCR immunosequencing, statistical association of individual TCRs with disease status, and machine learning were combined to predict cytomegalovirus infection status. A later analysis re-examined previously published TCR beta repertoires from 500 to 700 donors and added high-resolution HLA genotyping to investigate patterns of TCR occurrence. The later analysis used no new phenotypic data to find candidate immune exposures, relying instead on TCR beta sequences and their occurrence across donors. In an earlier analysis of 550 to 700 of the donors, high-throughput TCR beta sequencing was used to judge whether each TCR beta V gene segment behaved as functional or pseudogenic. Donor age, sex, ethnicity and CMV serostatus were compiled together with the repertoire data. Genome-wide SNP genotypes for about 65% of the 666 donors were used in a later genetic analysis, which treated that subset as a discovery cohort. Every discovery cohort repertoire had been produced on one sequencing platform. Class I and class II HLA loci were covered by the typing at four-digit resolution. The number of donors typed differed by locus, with about 629-630 for A, B, C, DRB1 and DQB1, approximately 500 for DQA1, 600 to 610 for DPA1, and under 490 for DPB1. Four or five DR-DQ haplotypes were handled as single units for association and clustering, since linkage in the cohort was strong. Among 300 to 500 genotyped donors of the cohort, an average of approximately 200,000 unique TCR beta nucleotide sequences was sequenced per donor, of which 15% to 20% were non-productive.

Unmatched junction bases come to 9, with V trimmed by 4 bases and J by 5 bases. Inclusive of the bounding cysteine and phenylalanine, the CDR3 is 15 residues long. Only the CDR3 part of the read is kept: 45 bases, read in frame from the first base. CDR1 and CDR2, per the germline V gene (reference sequence), are SEHNR and FQNEAQ. The cohort comprised 710 or so healthy bone marrow donors. Cohort members were all nominally healthy when sampled, although unrecorded immune exposures were likely present. The donor tested CMV seronegative and was one of the 352 seronegative cohort members. A peripheral blood sample was provided by each donor, and peripheral blood mononuclear cells were used for TCR beta sequencing. The Qiagen DNeasy Blood Extraction Kit was used to extract genomic DNA from the blood cell samples. General conclusions and limits of the study: Presence/absence analyses assumed roughly uniform sequencing depth across donors, an assumption that may not hold. The sequencing pipeline was judged likely to have produced a cluster of highly shared sequence variants as a technical artifact. An association between a missense DCLRE1C variant and V-gene and J-gene trimming of TCR beta chains was found in a later genetic analysis and replicated in an independent cohort. Strong co-occurrence of HLA alleles, especially DR and DQ, made assigning TCR associations to individual alleles difficult. At a false discovery rate of 0.05, a later analysis linked 16,000 or so TCR beta sequences to specific HLA alleles. In an earlier analysis of 450 to 750 of the donors, most TCR beta V segments appeared in productive rearrangements about 87% or about 30% of the time, broadly matching IMGT annotations. Immune exposure information for the cohort was limited to CMV serostatus. A later analysis reported that several top co-occurrence clusters appeared linked to parvovirus B19, influenza, CMV and Epstein-Barr virus. In this cohort, only TCR beta chains were sequenced, and detectable features were limited by the absence of alpha or paired-chain data. Some IMGT-functional V segments, including TRBV6-2 and TRBV6-3, could not be told apart with the 87-base-pair reads, so those segments were excluded. Compared with the 666-donor mean, donors in an Asian-associated ancestry cluster had fewer N-insertions in productive TCRs, according to a later genetic analysis. Because counts were too low, roughly 17 rarely observed V segments, including chromosome 9 orphons, were left out of the earlier analysis of about 500 of the donors. According to a later analysis, most CMV-associated TCR beta chains appeared to be HLA-restricted, and the HLA associations seemed to be driven largely by CMV exposure. The classifier was reported to diagnose cytomegalovirus status with high specificity and sensitivity in both the original and validation cohorts. Linkage disequilibrium might explain the correlated functional status among segregating V segments, but an unknown experimental factor could not be ruled out. A later analysis found that TCR association rates varied across HLA loci, with DRB1 alleles showing the most associated TCRs and HLA-C alleles the fewest. In a later analysis, HLA-associated TCR beta chains were found to be more clonally expanded and to have lower generation probabilities than equally common non-associated chains. A further reported finding was that TCR beta sequences accurately predicted the HLA-A and HLA-B alleles for most subjects in the first cohort. According to the authors, the approach could potentially be generalized to other disease states and immunological phenotypes. The study listed 150 to 200 TCR beta chains as associated with cytomegalovirus. Because HLA typing was missing for some donors at each locus, association tests included only the typed subset. Three of the identified cytomegalovirus-associated TCR beta chains were confirmed in vitro to be specific for cytomegalovirus antigens. Most TCR sequences were seen in very few donors, while some public TCRs were found in many individuals.

The receptor library was made with the immunoSEQ multiplex PCR assay. For the multiplex PCR, a mixture combining 60 forward primers for TCR Vbeta segments and 13 reverse primers for TCR Jbeta segments was used. The CDR3 region of rearranged TCR beta genes was amplified from genomic DNA with a multiplex PCR assay. Amplified TCR beta libraries were sequenced as 87-base-pair reads on the Illumina HiSeq System. The study's own analysis went as follows. In a later analysis, tens of millions of unique TCR beta chains were counted across the 650 to 750 repertoires, and roughly 11 million of these chains were shared by at least two donors. Raw reads were error-corrected and collapsed into unique sequences with a nearest-neighbor algorithm that merged closely related sequences to remove PCR and sequencing errors. CDR3 sequences were aligned to IMGT reference sequences to assign V, D and J gene segments. Each retained sequence needed at least a six-nucleotide match to both a V gene segment and a J gene segment. Rearrangements were called productive when the CDR3 lacked stop codons and stayed in frame with V and J; all others were non-productive. CDR3 was defined by IMGT convention, running from the second conserved V-encoded cysteine to the conserved J-encoded phenylalanine. Sequences without an unambiguous match to a single V gene segment were excluded from the earlier analysis of several hundred of the donors. In an earlier analysis of more than 500 of the donors, a V segment was called functional when productive rearrangements were above 56.7%, and segregating when the standard deviation between donors exceeded 5%. A statistical classification framework was built to diagnose cytomegalovirus status from the catalog of TCR beta chain sequences. In a later analysis, V and J genes were assigned by comparing TCR nucleotide sequences against IMGT/GENE-DB human TR gene sequences. Using the TCRdist pipeline, a later analysis assigned CDR3 sequences along with most-parsimonious VDJ recombination scenarios. In a later analysis, each TCR beta chain was defined by its CDR3 amino acid sequence together with its V-gene family, and reads lacking a unique V-gene family were excluded. To address suspected cross-contamination and a sequencing artifact, a later analysis removed approximately 600 highly shared, low-generation-probability nucleotide sequences. For each public chain, a later analysis derived a clonal expansion index from normalized ranks of inferred template counts within each repertoire. In a later analysis, generation probabilities were computed with a VDJ recombination model fitted to out-of-frame rearrangements, and the resulting probabilities were checked against IGoR. A later analysis scored TCR-TCR, TCR-HLA and TCR-CMV co-occurrence with hypergeometric tests, applying a repertoire-size bias correction to TCR pairs. False discovery rates were estimated in a later analysis by permuting HLA or CMV assignments 20 times. In a later analysis, co-occurring TCRs were grouped using DBSCAN, with TCRdist sequence similarity added in when clustering inside HLA-allele-positive subsets. Co-occurrence clustering excluded repertoires with fewer than 30,000 or more than 120,000 public chains, plus five with anomalous nucleotide sharing. TCRdb's version of the immuneACCESS table is confined to in-frame rearrangements and falls short of the full clone set. An unresolved V gene accounts for under half of the shortfall where checked; the remainder is of unknown origin. V and J calls and clone size are given by that table; D and trimming were obtained from the DNA. The sample data list 140,000 to 150,000 clones, and 73% of these were observed just once. The ten largest account for around 1.6% of the sample.

About this clone: The antigen it recognizes is unknown. Per-nucleotide qualities are absent, and no much larger clonotype sits a single base away.

The TCR comes from a woman under 30 in good health and CMV-seronegative. The sample comprised PBMCs. The sequence is built from TRBV7-9 and TRBJ2-5, and 8 bases in between align with TRBD2. In nucleotide form, the sequence is TGTGCCAGCAGCTACTCCGGGGGGGCTCGGGAGACCCAGTACTTC. Its translation reads: CASSYSGGARETQYF.